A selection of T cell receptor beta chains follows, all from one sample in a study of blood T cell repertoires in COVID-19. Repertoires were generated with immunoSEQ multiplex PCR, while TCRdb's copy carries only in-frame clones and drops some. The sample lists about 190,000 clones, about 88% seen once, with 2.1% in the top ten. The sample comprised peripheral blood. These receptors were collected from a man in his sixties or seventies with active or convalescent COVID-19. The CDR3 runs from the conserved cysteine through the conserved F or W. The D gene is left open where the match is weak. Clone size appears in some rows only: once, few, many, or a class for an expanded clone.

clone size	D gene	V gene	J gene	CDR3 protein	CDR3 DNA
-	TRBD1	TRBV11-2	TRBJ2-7	CASSLAGTGFSYEQYF	TGTGCCAGCAGCTTGGCCGGGACAGGTTTCTCCTACGAGCAGTACTTC
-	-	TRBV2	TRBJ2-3	CASSVQGSSTDTQYF	TGTGCCAGCAGCGTACAGGGATCGAGCACAGATACGCAGTATTTT
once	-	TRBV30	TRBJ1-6	CAWSVELRGTRGNSPLHF	TGTGCCTGGAGTGTAGAACTCAGGGGAACCCGGGGAAACTCACCCCTCCACTTT
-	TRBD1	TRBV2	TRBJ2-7	CASSEGTGGLYEQYF	TGTGCCAGCAGTGAAGGGACAGGGGGGCTTTACGAGCAGTACTTC
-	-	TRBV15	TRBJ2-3	CATHRGSGRSTDTQYF	TGTGCCACCCATAGGGGCTCAGGACGAAGCACAGATACGCAGTATTTT
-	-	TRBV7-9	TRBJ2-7	CASSLAGQLGREQYF	TGTGCCAGCAGCCTGGCGGGGCAGCTGGGGCGCGAGCAGTACTTC
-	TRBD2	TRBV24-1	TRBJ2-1	CATSDSGLAHYNEQFF	TGTGCCACCAGTGACTCCGGACTAGCGCACTACAATGAGCAGTTCTTC
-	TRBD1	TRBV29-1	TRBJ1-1	CSVVGAGGNTEAFF	TGCAGCGTTGTGGGCGCAGGGGGTAACACTGAAGCTTTCTTT
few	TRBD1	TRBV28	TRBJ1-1	CASIRDSNTEAFF	TGTGCCAGCATCCGGGACAGCAACACTGAAGCTTTCTTT
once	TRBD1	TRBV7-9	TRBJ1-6	CASSLGQGVSPLHF	TGTGCCAGCAGCCTTGGACAGGGGGTTTCACCCCTCCACTTT